The 11 T cell receptor beta chains presented below share a single source sample, sequenced in a study of response to subunit inactivated influenza vaccine. TCRdb passed the RT-PCR reads through MiXCR, listing each CDR3 protein once. The sample gives roughly 760,000 distinct CDR3 sequences, 21% of which show up once; about 10% is in the top ten. Sequenced here: PBMCs from blood, sampled 4 to 6 days after vaccination. The receptors come from a man aged 45 to 65 who received an inactivated influenza vaccine.

This clonotype was observed at least ten times. CDR3 DNA sequence: TGTGCCAGCAGCCCACCGGGACTGTGGTATGGCTACACCTTC. Translation gives CASSPPGLWYGYTF. V and J are TRBV6-1 and TRBJ1-2; D perhaps matches TRBD1 (5 bases). Germline CDR1 reads MNHNS; CDR2 reads SASEGT. V lost 6 bases, J lost 5 bases, and 16 bases lay in between. This CDR3 is built from 14 residues.

Written as DNA, the CDR3 is TGTGCCAGCAGTTTTGGGGGGCTAGGCCCCACAGATACGCAGTATTTT. It translates to CASSFGGLGPTDTQYF. The chain joins TRBV12-3 or TRBV12-4 to TRBJ2-3; D may correspond to TRBD1 or TRBD2 (6 bases each). V was clipped by 3 bases and J by 2 bases, with 15 bases between them. CDR3 size: 16 residues.

This chain uses TRBV12-3 or TRBV12-4 with TRBJ2-7, with 7 bases lining up with TRBD1. The CDR3 contains 15 residues. Unmatched junction bases numbered 6, after V lost 3 bases and J lost 1 base. CDR3 nucleotides: TGTGCCAGCAGTTTTGGGACAGTGATGTCCTACGAGCAGTACTTC. It yields the protein CASSFGTVMSYEQYF.

The rearrangement joins TRBV27 to TRBJ2-2; D remains unclear. Trimming stripped 5 bases from V and 8 bases from J, with 18 bases between. The CDR3 sequence is 15 residues long. The germline V gene encodes CDR1 MNHEY and CDR2 SMNVEV (reference sequence). The CDR3 is CASSPTRVERGELFF. The CDR3 nucleotides are TGTGCCAGCAGTCCCACCCGGGTAGAAAGAGGGGAGCTGTTTTTT.

CDR3 DNA: TGCGCCAGCAGGCTATCAGGGTTAAGTTCACCCCTCCACTTT. Its protein is CASRLSGLSSPLHF. The chain recombines TRBV5-1 with TRBJ1-6; tentative D call: TRBD1 (5 bases). In germline, CDR1 is SGHRS, CDR2 YFSETQ. Between the trimmed V and J ends, which lost 5 bases and 9 bases, there was a span of 15 bases. The CDR3 sequence is 14 residues long.

The chain combines TRBV11-2 with TRBJ2-1, with 16 bases fitting TRBD2. With 0 bases clipped from V and 9 bases from J, the junction kept 2 bases outside the gene matches. Germline lookup yields CDR1 SGHAT and CDR2 FQNNGV. CDR3 length: 16 amino acids. The CDR3: CASSLDGTSGRVEQFF. As DNA, the CDR3 is TGTGCCAGCAGCTTAGACGGGACTAGCGGGAGGGTTGAGCAGTTCTTC.

The chain carries TRBV7-9 and TRBJ1-4, with D perhaps matching TRBD1 (6 bases). Germline V CDR1 and CDR2: SEHNR, FQNEAQ (reference sequence). The V end lost 6 bases, the J end lost 3 bases, and 14 bases lay between the germline ends. There are 15 residues in the CDR3. As DNA, the CDR3 is TGTGCCAGCAGTACCCGGAGGGGGGCTAATGAAAAACTGTTTTTT. Amino acids: CASSTRRGANEKLFF.

This clonotype was observed a handful of times. This sequence joins TRBV20-1 and TRBJ1-6; D uncertain. From germline, CDR1 is DFQATT and CDR2 SNEGSKA (reference sequence). The V gene lost 1 base and the J gene lost 9 bases, with 13 bases spanning the gap. The CDR3 length is 14 residues. DNA of the CDR3: TGCAGTGCTAGAGTGGGGAGCCCTCTTTCACCCCTCCACTTT. The encoded protein is CSARVGSPLSPLHF.

This clonotype came up a few times. The V call is TRBV7-2, the J call TRBJ2-4; TRBD2 is a possible D gene (6 bases). CDR1 and CDR2 from the germline V gene are SGHTA and FQGNSA. CDR3 length: 16 residues. V gave up 8 bases and J gave up 0 bases, with 17 bases separating them. DNA for the CDR3: TGTGCCAGCGTAGCGCGGGACGCCCTAGCCAAAAACATTCAGTACTTC. Residues: CASVARDALAKNIQYF. The entire variable domain, with the rest obtained from reference TRBV7-2 and TRBJ2-4, is as follows: GAGVSQSPSNKVTEKGKDVELRCDPISGHTALYWYRQSLGQGLEFLIYFQGNSAPDKSGLPSDRFSAERTGGSVSTLTIQRTQQEDSAVYLCASVARDALAKNIQYFGAGTRLSVL.

This clonotype was picked up a small number of times. The chain is built from TRBV7-2 and TRBJ2-3; D is uncertain. Germline V gene data show CDR1 as SGHTA and CDR2 as FQGNSA. Trimming shortened V by 0 bases and J by 1 base, and 8 bases separated the two germline ends. The CDR3 is 15 residues long. CDR3 sequence reads: CASSLAFDGTDTQYF. CDR3 bases: TGTGCCAGCAGCTTAGCATTTGACGGCACAGATACGCAGTATTTT.

The chain is built from TRBV7-9 and TRBJ1-4; perhaps TRBD1 as D (6 bases). The CDR3 has 12 amino acids. Germline V lookup: CDR1 SEHNR, CDR2 FQNEAQ (reference sequence). V was cut by 6 bases and J by 8 bases, with 10 bases left in between. CDR3 in amino acids: CASRITGEKLFF. In nucleotides, the CDR3 is TGTGCCAGCAGGATTACAGGGGAAAAACTGTTTTTT.